These 2 T cell receptor beta chains were sequenced from one sample in a study of T-cell memory formation after mild COVID-19. Each CDR3 protein gets one entry after TCRdb re-called the 5' RACE reads with MiXCR. The sample shows about 410,000 distinct CDR3 sequences, approximately 19% of them seen only once. Specimen: PBMCs or a T cell subset sorted from them (not recorded which). The receptor set was obtained from a man between 18 and 35 years old who had mild COVID-19 (a few samples of this study predate the infection). Cell type and time point are not known.

The chain couples TRBV13 to TRBJ1-1; D is perhaps TRBD1 (6 bases). V shed 2 bases and J shed 0 bases, with 10 bases lying between them. Germline CDR1 PRHDT, CDR2 FYEKMQ (reference sequence). This CDR3 is 15 amino acids long. CDR3 in DNA: TGTGCCAGCAGCTTATATAGGGGGTTGAACACTGAAGCTTTCTTT. Residues: CASSLYRGLNTEAFF.

Of note for this clonotype: This may be a read error: a much more frequent sequence differs by one nucleotide. The chain uses TRBV4-1 and TRBJ2-5; perhaps TRBD2 as D (5 bases). Per the germline V gene, CDR1 is MGHRA and CDR2 is YSYEKL. V shed 1 base and J shed 0 bases, with 15 bases lying between them. This CDR3 spans 17 amino acids. CDR3 sequence reads: CASSQGSSGWYQETQYF. The CDR3 DNA follows: TGCGCCAGCAGCCAAGGCTCAAGCGGATGGTACCAAGAGACCCAGTACTTC.